Each of the 26 T cell receptor beta chains below was sequenced from the same sample in a study of cytomegalovirus exposure and HLA in healthy donors. PCR involved 60 Vbeta and 13 Jbeta primers. Repertoires were generated with immunoSEQ multiplex PCR, while TCRdb's copy carries only in-frame clones and drops some. This sample has roughly 140,000 clones, with roughly 80% found just once. The sample was PBMCs. These receptors came from a woman aged 40 to 50 in good health and CMV-seropositive.

This clone was seen more than once but under ten times. The chain carries TRBV10-3 and TRBJ1-2; 9 bases fit TRBD1. Losses at the gene ends were 7 bases for V and 6 bases for J; bases not matched to a gene: 9. Per germline, CDR1 ENHRY and CDR2 SYGVKD. This CDR3 has 14 amino acids. CDR3 residues: CAINLQGARNGYTF. CDR3 sequence (DNA): TGTGCCATCAACCTACAGGGGGCGCGGAATGGCTACACCTTC.

The chain links TRBV5-4 to TRBJ2-7; 11 bases align to TRBD2. Germline V CDR1 and CDR2: SGHNT, YYREEE (reference sequence). V dropped 0 bases and J dropped 0; count of bases not matched to a gene: 5. The CDR3 has 17 amino acids. CDR3 protein: CASSLGVAGGSSYEQYF. The CDR3 DNA is TGTGCCAGCAGCTTGGGGGTAGCGGGAGGGAGCTCCTACGAGCAGTACTTC. Together with reference TRBV5-4 and TRBJ2-7, the CDR3 gives the full variable domain: ETGVTQSPTHLIKTRGQQVTLRCSSQSGHNTVSWYQQALGQGPQFIFQYYREEENGRGNFPPRFSGLQFPNYSSELNVNALELDDSALYLCASSLGVAGGSSYEQYFGPGTRLTVT.

Points on this clone: This same CDR3 is encoded by further DNA sequences in the sample. The chain uses TRBV5-1 and TRBJ2-1, with no clear D. Trimming took off 0 bases at V and 1 base at J, with 8 bases between the two ends. There are 15 residues in the CDR3. Germline V gene lookup returns CDR1 SGHRS and CDR2 YFSETQ. The CDR3 DNA follows: TGCGCCAGCAGCTTGGATCCGGGTTCCTACAATGAGCAGTTCTTC. Translated: CASSLDPGSYNEQFF.

This clone was seen just once. This chain uses TRBV5-1 with TRBJ2-2; D unclear. The ends were cut back, 0 bases at V and 3 bases at J, with 6 bases in the middle. This CDR3 region has 14 residues. Germline V gene sequence: CDR1 SGHRS, CDR2 YFSETQ. CDR3 region: CASSLAADTGELFF. As DNA, the CDR3 is TGCGCCAGCAGCTTGGCCGCGGACACCGGGGAGCTGTTTTTT.

The rearrangement links TRBV6-5 to TRBJ2-2; no definite D call. The CDR3 runs 14 residues. V lost 6 bases, J lost 5 bases, and 13 bases lay in between. From germline, CDR1 is MNHEY and CDR2 SVGAGI. The CDR3 DNA reads TGTGCCAGCAGCCCACCCAGTCCTACCGGGGAGCTGTTTTTT. Residues: CASSPPSPTGELFF.

V is TRBV30 and J is TRBJ2-5; 10 bases map to TRBD1. The J call may be wrong; the DNA end is better matched by TRBJ2-7. Germline values: CDR1 GTSNPN, CDR2 SVGIG (reference sequence). This CDR3 spans 14 amino acids. CDR3 protein: CAWSPGQGAYEQYF. The CDR3 nucleotides read TGTGCCTGGAGTCCAGGACAGGGGGCCTACGAGCAGTACTTC.

This clone was observed at least ten times. The chain couples TRBV11-2 to TRBJ2-1; tentatively, D is TRBD2 (7 bases). Germline V CDR1 and CDR2: SGHAT, FQNNGV. The CDR3 has 15 amino acids. Between the trimmed V and J ends, which lost 3 bases and 8 bases, there was a span of 17 bases. CDR3 nucleotide sequence: TGTGCCAGCAGCTTCTGGGGGCGGGAGCTCGATGAGCAGTTCTTC. Protein: CASSFWGRELDEQFF. The whole variable domain, filled in from reference TRBV11-2 and TRBJ2-1, reads EAGVAQSPRYKIIEKRQSVAFWCNPISGHATLYWYQQILGQGPKLLIQFQNNGVVDDSQLPKDRFSAERLKGVDSTLKIQPAKLEDSAVYLCASSFWGRELDEQFFGPGTRLTVL.

The chain is built from TRBV19 and TRBJ2-5; possibly TRBD1 for D (6 bases). From germline, CDR1 is LNHDA and CDR2 SQIVND (reference sequence). V was clipped by 5 bases and J by 4 bases, with 11 bases between them. There are 13 residues in the CDR3. Written as DNA, the CDR3 is TGTGCCAGTAGTCTTACAGGGCGAGAGACCCAGTACTTC. Translation: CASSLTGRETQYF.

The V gene is TRBV5-5, the J gene TRBJ2-6, with D hard to call. The CDR3 runs 15 residues. Germline assignment: CDR1 SGHKS and CDR2 YYEKEE (reference sequence). The ends were cut back, 4 bases at V and 0 bases at J, with 8 bases in the middle. The DNA for the CDR3 is TGTGCCAGCAGCATCGGGTTCTCTGGGGCCAACGTCCTGACTTTC. This sequence encodes CASSIGFSGANVLTF.

The chain couples TRBV5-4 to TRBJ2-3; TRBD2 matches 10 bases. Germline trimming cut 4 bases from V and 1 base from J; bases unmatched to any gene: 18. This CDR3 spans 20 amino acids. CDR1 is SGHNT and CDR2 is YYREEE in the germline V gene (reference sequence). The CDR3 loop reads CASSERTSGNYLRGTDTQYF. CDR3 sequence (DNA): TGTGCCAGCAGCGAGCGCACTAGCGGGAATTACTTGAGAGGCACAGATACGCAGTATTTT. The entire variable domain, with the rest obtained from reference TRBV5-4 and TRBJ2-3, is as follows: ETGVTQSPTHLIKTRGQQVTLRCSSQSGHNTVSWYQQALGQGPQFIFQYYREEENGRGNFPPRFSGLQFPNYSSELNVNALELDDSALYLCASSERTSGNYLRGTDTQYFGPGTRLTVL.

A note on this clone: The same CDR3 also results from other DNA sequences found in this sample. V usage is TRBV7-8 and J usage is TRBJ2-7, with D possibly matching TRBD1 (6 bases). V lost 0 bases to trimming and J lost 2 bases, with 11 bases between them. Germline V gene data show CDR1 as SGHVS and CDR2 as FQNEAQ. This CDR3 is built from 15 residues. The CDR3 sequence is CASSLALDSAYEQYF. CDR3 sequence (DNA): TGTGCCAGCAGCTTAGCGCTGGACAGCGCCTACGAGCAGTACTTC.

This rearrangement joins TRBV5-1 to TRBJ2-2, with 7 nucleotides matching TRBD1. From germline, CDR1 is SGHRS and CDR2 YFSETQ. The V and J ends lost 0 bases and 5 bases, in that order; junction bases with no gene match: 4. This CDR3 is built from 15 residues. CDR3 in amino acids: CASSLGAGGTGELFF. CDR3 DNA sequence: TGCGCCAGCAGCTTGGGGGCAGGGGGAACCGGGGAGCTGTTTTTT.

The chain recombines TRBV5-1 with TRBJ2-5, with 14 bases lining up with TRBD2. After removal of 0 bases from V and 12 bases from J, the junction contained 7 bases not matched to a gene. Germline loops: CDR1 SGHRS, CDR2 YFSETQ. This CDR3 has 15 residues. The CDR3 region has the DNA TGCGCCAGCAGCTTGGAGGGACTAGCGGGGGCGTCTAAGTACTTC. Translation gives CASSLEGLAGASKYF.

This chain links TRBV6-5 with TRBJ1-5; 7 nucleotides align to TRBD1. V was clipped by 6 bases and J by 4 bases; unmatched bases: 6. This CDR3 has 14 amino acids. Germline V gene sequence: CDR1 MNHEY, CDR2 SVGAGI. The CDR3 protein is CASRIGTANQPQHF. The CDR3 nucleotides read TGTGCCAGCAGAATCGGGACAGCTAATCAGCCCCAGCATTTT.

The J gene is TRBJ1-2, the V gene TRBV18, with D possibly TRBD1 on 6 matching bases. The V end lost 1 base, the J end lost 2 bases, and 11 bases lay between the germline ends. CDR1 and CDR2 from the germline V gene are KGHSH and LQKENI. The CDR3 spans 15 residues. CDR3 bases: TGTGCCAGCTCACCACAAGGGGGTGCCAACTATGGCTACACCTTC. It is translated as CASSPQGGANYGYTF.

This rearrangement joins TRBV10-3 to TRBJ1-1; 8 positions match TRBD1. V trimming: 9 bases; J trimming: 5 bases; junction bases outside the gene matches: 11. The CDR3 contains 14 residues. Per germline, CDR1 ENHRY and CDR2 SYGVKD. The CDR3 bases are TGTGCCATTATGCCGACAGGGGTCGGGACTGAAGCTTTCTTT. It yields the protein CAIMPTGVGTEAFF.

This clone has a handful of counts. V is TRBV4-3 and J is TRBJ2-1; unclear D gene. CDR3 size: 15 residues. The V end lost 1 base, the J end lost 1 base, and 8 bases lay between the germline ends. Germline values: CDR1 LGHNA, CDR2 YSLEER. The chain's CDR3 is CASSQVRGSYNEQFF. Here the CDR3 DNA reads TGCGCCAGCAGCCAAGTTCGAGGATCCTACAATGAGCAGTTCTTC.

DNA for the CDR3: TGTGCCAGTAGTAATCGGCCAGCGGGGAGCTCCTACGAGCAGTACTTC. Amino acids: CASSNRPAGSSYEQYF. The chain couples TRBV19 to TRBJ2-5, with 7 positions matching TRBD2. Near its end, the DNA agrees better with TRBJ2-7, so the J call may be wrong. This CDR3 is built from 16 residues. Germline CDR1 reads LNHDA; CDR2 reads SQIVND (reference sequence).

V is TRBV7-2 and J is TRBJ1-5; D is undetermined. Trimming shortened V by 2 bases and J by 6 bases, and 5 bases separated the two germline ends. Germline CDR1 is SGHTA and CDR2 is FQGNSA. CDR3 size: 12 residues. The CDR3 is CASSLPGQPQHF. The CDR3 DNA reads TGTGCCAGCAGCTTACCCGGTCAGCCCCAGCATTTT.

This clone was observed once. The chain couples TRBV9 to TRBJ2-1, with 8 bases lining up with TRBD2. J gave up 8 bases and V 1 base, and 8 bases lay outside the gene matches. The CDR3 has 15 amino acids. The germline CDR1 and CDR2 sequences are SGDLS and YYNGEE. Here the CDR3 reads CASSVFDGGGDEQFF. In DNA form, the CDR3 reads TGTGCCAGCAGCGTATTTGACGGGGGGGGCGATGAGCAGTTCTTC. Full variable domain (remainder filled in from reference TRBV9 and TRBJ2-1): DSGVTQTPKHLITATGQRVTLRCSPRSGDLSVYWYQQSLDQGLQFLIQYYNGEERAKGNILERFSAQQFPDLHSELNLSSLELGDSALYFCASSVFDGGGDEQFFGPGTRLTVL.

This clone showed up just a few times. Mismatch with germline at one junction end may stem from a read error. This sequence joins TRBV11-2 and TRBJ1-1, with 7 bases that match TRBD1. The CDR3 spans 8 residues. In germline, CDR1 is SGHAT, CDR2 FQNNGV. The CDR3: CASAGGIF. CDR3 DNA sequence: TGTGCCAGCGCAGGGGGTATCTTT.

The chain couples TRBV5-5 to TRBJ1-1, with D perhaps TRBD1 (6 bases). Trimming took off 2 bases at V and 5 bases at J, with 10 bases between the two ends. This CDR3 is 13 amino acids long. The germline gives CDR1 SGHKS, CDR2 YYEKEE (reference sequence). For the CDR3, the DNA is TGTGCCAGCAGCTTAAGGGGGGGGACTGAAGCTTTCTTT. Amino acid sequence: CASSLRGGTEAFF. Full variable domain (rest looked up from reference TRBV5-5 and TRBJ1-1): DAGVTQSPTHLIKTRGQQVTLRCSPISGHKSVSWYQQVLGQGPQFIFQYYEKEERGRGNFPDRFSARQFPNYSSELNVNALLLGDSALYLCASSLRGGTEAFFGQGTRLTVV.

Only one count was recorded for this clone. This chain joins TRBV5-1 and TRBJ2-2; 12 bases match TRBD2. The trim removed 0 bases at V and 3 bases at J, leaving 3 bases unmatched. The CDR3 has 17 amino acids. The germline CDR1 and CDR2 sequences are SGHRS and YFSETQ. In nucleotides, the CDR3 is TGCGCCAGCAGCTTGGGCCCTAGCGGGGGGGACACCGGGGAGCTGTTTTTT. The encoded protein is CASSLGPSGGDTGELFF. Together with reference TRBV5-1 and TRBJ2-2, the CDR3 gives the full variable domain: KAGVTQTPRYLIKTRGQQVTLSCSPISGHRSVSWYQQTPGQGLQFLFEYFSETQRNKGNFPGRFSGRQFSNSRSEMNVSTLELGDSALYLCASSLGPSGGDTGELFFGEGSRLTVL.

This chain joins TRBV19 and TRBJ1-6, with 8 bases fitting TRBD1. The CDR3 extends over 16 amino acids. V lost 8 bases to trimming and J lost 5 bases; unmatched junction nucleotides: 11. Germline CDR1 LNHDA, CDR2 SQIVND (reference sequence). Here the CDR3 DNA reads TGTGCCAGTGGAGCCCGAGCAGGGGGCCATAATTCACCCCTCCACTTT. It yields the protein CASGARAGGHNSPLHF.

This rearrangement joins TRBV7-9 to TRBJ2-1; D unclear. The V gene's germline CDR1 is SEHNR and CDR2 FQNEAQ (reference sequence). The V and J ends lost 4 bases and 3 bases respectively, with 13 bases between them. The CDR3 spans 15 residues. The DNA of the CDR3 is TGTGCCAGCAGCTCCCCGATTTCGGTCTACAATGAGCAGTTCTTC. Encoded protein: CASSSPISVYNEQFF.

The chain links TRBV18 to TRBJ2-2; D may be TRBD2 (6 bases). The CDR3 totals 15 residues. Trimming took 3 bases from V and 3 from J, leaving 11 bases between them. In germline, CDR1 is KGHSH, CDR2 LQKENI. The CDR3, as DNA: TGTGCCAGCTCACCCCAGGGACTGCACACCGGGGAGCTGTTTTTT. It encodes CASSPQGLHTGELFF.